Listed below are T cell receptor beta chains from one sample, sequenced in a study of T cells expressing NK-cell markers. TCRdb reprocessed the 5' RACE reads and stores each CDR3 protein as one record, lacking DNA. This listing includes over 250,000 distinct CDR3 sequences. The specimen was blood T cells: a sorted CD56 or NKG2C T cell subset, CD4+ or CD8+ T cells, or bulk PBMC T cells (not recorded which). All receptors derive from a woman aged 18 to 75 in good health. The CDR3 runs from the conserved cysteine through the conserved F or W.

j_gene | v_gene | CDR3aa
TRBJ1-2 | TRBV6-1 | CASSGDRVRGYTF
TRBJ2-2 | TRBV7-2 | CASSLWLTNTGELFF
TRBJ2-5 | TRBV14 | CASSQDGRAEETQYF
TRBJ1-4 | TRBV12-3/TRBV12-4 | CASSSRGVGYGEKLFF
TRBJ2-5 | TRBV9 | CASSVLAGAGVETQYF
TRBJ2-6 | TRBV7-9 | CASSLRGTSGANVLTF
TRBJ2-3 | TRBV14 | CASSQVGSAQYF
TRBJ2-1 | TRBV6-6 | CASDVRGYNEQFF
TRBJ2-6 | TRBV7-2 | CASSNTGSGANVLTF
TRBJ2-1 | TRBV15 | CATSRAADRNEQFF
TRBJ2-4 | TRBV20-1 | CSAAAPGQTYKNIQYF
TRBJ2-5 | TRBV4-3 | CASSQDQGSGGPRLF
TRBJ1-2 | TRBV6-2/TRBV6-3 | CASSYMGQNYGYTF
TRBJ1-1 | TRBV7-8 | CASSLDTWQGADAFF
TRBJ2-2 | TRBV5-1 | CASSLPFRGTNTGELFF
TRBJ2-2 | TRBV3-1 | CASSRGEGRTGELFF
TRBJ2-5 | TRBV25-1 | CASSWGGLETQYF
TRBJ2-7 | TRBV6-1 | CASSKGQGPYEQYF
TRBJ2-2 | TRBV5-5 | CASSVDRVSVGELFF
TRBJ2-7 | TRBV20-1 | CSARRSRYEQYF
TRBJ2-7 | TRBV6-6 | CASSPVWMEQYF
TRBJ1-4 | TRBV12-3/TRBV12-4 | CASSFRPDNEKLFF
TRBJ2-4 | TRBV11-2 | CASSHKTSGRGGAKNIQYF
TRBJ2-3 | TRBV20-1 | CSAARGAGADTQYF
TRBJ1-2 | TRBV6-5 | CASSYTAGGHGYTF
TRBJ1-5 | TRBV7-2 | CASSLVGQGSQPQHF
TRBJ2-1 | TRBV5-6 | CASSSTHGRFSAGKFF
TRBJ2-3 | TRBV5-1 | CASSQETGRGTQYF
TRBJ1-1 | TRBV14 | CASSQVYRGEAFF
TRBJ2-7 | TRBV20-1 | CSASDLARSEQYF
TRBJ2-2 | TRBV18 | CASSPGIANTGELFF
TRBJ1-4 | TRBV11-2 | CASSLVRAGGEKLFF
TRBJ2-3 | TRBV3-1 | CASSRGGASTDTQYF
TRBJ2-1 | TRBV6-2/TRBV6-3 | CASSYSSPSGSHEQFF
TRBJ1-1 | TRBV28 | CASSLGQIRGNTEAFF
TRBJ2-7 | TRBV20-1 | CSARDLLTNEQYF
TRBJ2-1 | TRBV4-2 | CASSREQAGGTYNEQFF
TRBJ2-5 | TRBV29-1 | CSASARMAGETQYF
TRBJ2-1 | TRBV6-1 | CASSGTSGGAREQFF
TRBJ2-3 | TRBV21-1 | CASSNPQSSTAGVPDTQYF
TRBJ2-2 | TRBV12-3/TRBV12-4 | CASLSLDTGELFF
TRBJ2-7 | TRBV20-1 | CSARRQGAPDEQYF
TRBJ1-4 | TRBV7-2 | CACSLGVLTAGEKLFF
TRBJ2-5 | TRBV29-1 | CSVDEGTETQYF
TRBJ2-5 | TRBV20-1 | CSARNPTGGLETQYF
TRBJ1-3 | TRBV12-3/TRBV12-4 | CASSWFSGNTIYF